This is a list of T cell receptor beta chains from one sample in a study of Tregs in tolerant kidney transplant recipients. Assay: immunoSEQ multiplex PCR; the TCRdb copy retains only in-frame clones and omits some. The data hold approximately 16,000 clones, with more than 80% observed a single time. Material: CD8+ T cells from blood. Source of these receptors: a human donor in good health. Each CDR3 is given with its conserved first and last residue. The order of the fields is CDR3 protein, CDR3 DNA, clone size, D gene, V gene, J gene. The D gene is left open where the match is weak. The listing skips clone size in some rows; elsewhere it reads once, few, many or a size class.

CASSPRDRGTGGYSTEAFF	TGTGCCAGCTCACCTCGGGACAGGGGGACCGGGGGATACAGCACTGAAGCTTTCTTT	NA	TRBD1	TRBV18	TRBJ1-1
CASSHTGGELAKNIQYF	TGTGCCAGCTCACACACAGGGGGCGAGCTAGCCAAAAACATTCAGTACTTC	NA	TRBD1	TRBV18	TRBJ2-4
CATSQGRGEAFF	TGTGCCACTTCGCAGGGTAGGGGTGAAGCTTTCTTT	NA	NA	TRBV19	TRBJ1-1
CSVVPQGASVIATQYF	TGCAGCGTTGTCCCGCAGGGGGCGAGTGTAATAGCCACCCAGTACTTC	NA	TRBD1	TRBV29-1	TRBJ2-5
CASSPPGGWENYGYTF	TGTGCCAGCAGCCCTCCAGGGGGTTGGGAAAACTATGGCTACACCTTC	NA	TRBD1	TRBV7-2	TRBJ1-2
CSVGLNYEQYF	TGCAGCGTGGGACTAAACTACGAGCAGTACTTC	NA	TRBD2	TRBV29-1	TRBJ2-7
CASSQDRDPYNEQFF	TGTGCCAGCAGCCAGGACAGGGATCCCTACAATGAGCAGTTCTTC	once	TRBD1	TRBV7-2	TRBJ2-1
CASSGLRGEYNEQFF	TGTGCCAGCAGCGGCTTGAGGGGGGAATACAATGAGCAGTTCTTC	NA	NA	TRBV9	TRBJ2-1
CASSLTPYNYGYTF	TGTGCCAGCAGCCTGACACCTTATAACTATGGCTACACCTTC	NA	NA	TRBV27	TRBJ1-2
CASSQDSGTGVNEQYF	TGCGCCAGCAGCCAAGATTCGGGGACAGGGGTGAATGAGCAGTACTTC	NA	TRBD1	TRBV4-3	TRBJ2-7
CASSPEQGEDNEQFF	TGTGCCAGCAGCCCAGAACAGGGCGAGGACAATGAGCAGTTCTTC	NA	NA	TRBV9	TRBJ2-1
CASSRSSGPLNEQFF	TGTGCCAGTAGCCGCTCTAGCGGGCCCCTCAATGAGCAGTTCTTC	NA	TRBD2	TRBV19	TRBJ2-1
CASSPWSTLETQYF	TGTGCCAGCAGCCCTTGGAGCACTCTGGAGACCCAGTACTTC	NA	NA	TRBV7-9	TRBJ2-5
CASSPDGNIQYF	TGTGCCAGCAGCCCGGACGGTAACATTCAGTACTTC	NA	NA	TRBV6-6	TRBJ2-4
CASSEGGANHEQYF	TGTGCCAGTAGCGAAGGGGGGGCGAATCACGAGCAGTACTTC	NA	NA	TRBV19	TRBJ2-7
CASSRQGGEAFF	TGCGCCAGCAGCCGACAAGGGGGTGAAGCTTTCTTT	NA	NA	TRBV4-1	TRBJ1-1
CASSEWGDQPQHF	TGTGCCAGCAGCGAATGGGGGGATCAGCCCCAGCATTTT	few	NA	TRBV5-5	TRBJ1-5
CASSEGQNTGELFF	TGCGCCAGCAGCGAGGGACAGAACACCGGGGAGCTGTTTTTT	once	NA	TRBV5-1	TRBJ2-2
CASSQWGGDQPQHF	TGTGCCAGCAGCCAGTGGGGAGGGGATCAGCCCCAGCATTTT	NA	NA	TRBV5-8	TRBJ1-5
CASSLGVIWNTEAFF	TGTGCCAGCAGTTTGGGGGTTATATGGAACACTGAAGCTTTCTTT	NA	NA	TRBV6-5	TRBJ1-1
CASSLGIAGARYNEQFF	TGTGCCAGCAGCTTGGGGATAGCGGGAGCTCGGTACAATGAGCAGTTCTTC	NA	TRBD2	TRBV5-5	TRBJ2-1
CASSFHTGGVPTGELFF	TGTGCCAGCAGCTTCCATACAGGGGGCGTCCCCACCGGGGAGCTGTTTTTT	once	TRBD1	TRBV5-6	TRBJ2-2
CASSLDGASYGYTF	TGCGCCAGCAGCTTGGATGGGGCATCCTATGGCTACACCTTC	NA	NA	TRBV5-1	TRBJ1-2
CASSESPYEQYF	TGTGCCAGCAGTGAATCCCCCTACGAGCAGTACTTC	NA	NA	TRBV25-1	TRBJ2-7
CASGDSTNTEAFF	TGTGCCAGCGGGGACAGCACGAACACTGAAGCTTTCTTT	NA	TRBD1	TRBV6-5	TRBJ1-1
CASSVGTSGRGSYNEQFF	TGTGCCAGCAGCGTAGGGACTAGCGGGAGGGGGTCCTACAATGAGCAGTTCTTC	NA	TRBD2	TRBV9	TRBJ2-1
CASSWGEVEAFF	TGTGCCAGCAGTTGGGGGGAAGTCGAAGCTTTCTTT	once	NA	TRBV6-6	TRBJ1-1
CASSDVDFWNGYTF	TGTGCCAGCAGTGATGTGGACTTTTGGAATGGCTACACCTTC	NA	NA	TRBV2	TRBJ1-2
CASSLFFPGSEAFF	TGTGCCAGCAGCTTATTTTTTCCGGGATCTGAAGCTTTCTTT	NA	NA	TRBV7-2	TRBJ1-1
CASSLGTPGELFF	TGTGCCAGCAGTTTAGGGACCCCCGGGGAGCTGTTTTTT	few	NA	TRBV27	TRBJ2-2
CASSGRTAINSPLHF	TGTGCCAGCAGCGGGCGGACAGCGATAAATTCACCCCTCCACTTT	NA	NA	TRBV9	TRBJ1-6
CASSGSLAAPYNEQFF	TGTGCCAGCAGCGGAAGTCTAGCGGCCCCGTACAATGAGCAGTTCTTC	once	TRBD2	TRBV9	TRBJ2-1
CASSPRLAGVPSSYNEQFF	TGTGCCAGCAGCCCGAGACTAGCGGGAGTCCCTAGCTCCTACAATGAGCAGTTCTTC	NA	TRBD2	TRBV4-2	TRBJ2-1
CASSLASAGVFTDTQYF	TGCGCCAGCAGCTTGGCCTCGGCGGGAGTGTTCACAGATACGCAGTATTTT	NA	TRBD2	TRBV5-1	TRBJ2-3
CASSYSGQGAREQYF	TGTGCCAGCAGTTATTCGGGACAGGGAGCGCGAGAGCAGTACTTC	NA	TRBD1	TRBV27	TRBJ2-7
CASSVAGGSTEAFF	TGTGCCAGCAGCGTAGCGGGAGGGAGCACTGAAGCTTTCTTT	NA	NA	TRBV9	TRBJ1-1
CASSPDRGYEQYF	TGTGCCAGCAGTCCGGACAGGGGCTACGAGCAGTACTTC	NA	TRBD1	TRBV27	TRBJ2-7
CASSLGDSGDEQFF	TGTGCCAGCAGCTTGGGGGATTCGGGCGATGAGCAGTTCTTC	NA	NA	TRBV7-3	TRBJ2-1
CASSSGLYGYTF	TGTGCCAGCAGTTCGGGGTTGTATGGCTACACCTTC	NA	NA	TRBV27	TRBJ1-2
CASTPWVQSSDEQFF	TGCGCCAGCACCCCATGGGTCCAAAGTTCGGATGAGCAGTTCTTC	few	NA	TRBV5-1	TRBJ2-1
CASSYGASYEQYF	TGTGCCAGCAGTTACGGCGCGTCCTACGAGCAGTACTTC	NA	NA	TRBV6-5	TRBJ2-7
CASSQAPNEQFF	TGTGCCAGCAGCCAAGCGCCCAATGAGCAGTTCTTC	NA	NA	TRBV4-2	TRBJ2-1
CAWASGRITGELFF	TGTGCCTGGGCTAGCGGGAGGATCACCGGGGAGCTGTTTTTT	NA	TRBD2	TRBV30	TRBJ2-2
CASSSGDRERGGELFF	TGTGCCAGCAGCTCCGGGGACAGGGAGAGGGGCGGGGAGCTGTTTTTT	NA	TRBD1	TRBV7-8	TRBJ2-2
CASSQVEGHQETQYF	TGCGCCAGCAGCCAAGTCGAGGGTCACCAAGAGACCCAGTACTTC	once	NA	TRBV4-1	TRBJ2-5
CASSQDRRGPHNEQFF	TGTGCCAGCAGCCAAGATCGCAGGGGGCCCCACAATGAGCAGTTCTTC	NA	TRBD1	TRBV14	TRBJ2-1
CASSQDMGHPPQETQYF	TGCGCCAGCAGCCAAGATATGGGGCACCCACCCCAAGAGACCCAGTACTTC	NA	NA	TRBV4-1	TRBJ2-5
CASSEGTSGGPRWETQYF	TGTGCCAGCAGCGAAGGGACTAGCGGGGGGCCGCGATGGGAGACCCAGTACTTC	NA	TRBD2	TRBV2	TRBJ2-5
CASSQTGNEQFF	TGTGCCAGCAGCCAGACAGGGAATGAGCAGTTCTTC	once	TRBD1	TRBV7-6	TRBJ2-1
CATKPGHLSMNTEAFF	TGCGCCACCAAGCCGGGACATCTCTCAATGAACACTGAAGCTTTCTTT	NA	NA	TRBV5-1	TRBJ1-1
CAWSRAGPSTDTQYF	TGTGCCTGGAGCCGGGCGGGCCCTAGCACAGATACGCAGTATTTT	NA	NA	TRBV30	TRBJ2-3
CSVEGSSEQFF	TGCAGCGTTGAAGGGTCGAGTGAGCAGTTCTTC	NA	NA	TRBV29-1	TRBJ2-1
CAWIPPLGLNEAFF	TGTGCCTGGATCCCTCCCCTAGGCTTGAACGAAGCTTTCTTT	NA	NA	TRBV30	TRBJ1-1
CASSKNSAGNSPLHF	TGCGCCAGCAGCAAAAATTCGGCAGGGAATTCACCCCTCCACTTT	once	NA	TRBV4-1	TRBJ1-6
CSASHRETEAFF	TGCAGCGCCAGTCACCGCGAAACTGAAGCTTTCTTT	NA	NA	TRBV29-1	TRBJ1-1
CASSYGTGNQPQHF	TGTGCCAGCAGTTACGGGACAGGGAATCAGCCCCAGCATTTT	NA	TRBD1	TRBV6-5	TRBJ1-5
CASSPGPTYEQYF	TGCGCCAGCAGCCCTGGACCGACCTACGAGCAGTACTTC	NA	NA	TRBV5-1	TRBJ2-7
CASRSRGAADTQYF	TGTGCCAGCCGAAGCAGGGGAGCAGCAGATACGCAGTATTTT	NA	NA	TRBV6-5	TRBJ2-3